What follows is one T cell receptor beta chain and its context. TCRdb redid the calling of the RT-PCR reads with MiXCR, one entry per CDR3 protein. The table includes about 240,000 distinct CDR3 sequences, 10% to 15% detected once. These data come from a study of response to subunit inactivated influenza vaccine. The germline CDR1 and CDR2 sequences are DFQATT and SNEGSKA (reference sequence). The V end lost 0 bases, the J end lost 4 bases, and 13 bases lay between the germline ends. The CDR3 length is 15 residues. The chain couples TRBV20-1 to TRBJ2-1; weak D call: TRBD2 (5 bases). This TCR was sampled from a man over 45 who received an inactivated influenza vaccine. Sample: non-naive T cells sorted from PBMCs, taken 14 to 15 days before vaccination. The CDR3 here is CSARDLGSVYNEQFF. The CDR3 DNA reads as TGCAGTGCTAGAGATTTGGGTAGCGTATACAATGAGCAGTTCTTC.